The subject of this entry is one TCR beta chain. The data are from a study of T cell changes during pregnancy in multiple sclerosis. Only in-frame clones appear in the TCRdb table, and some are missing; sequencing was by immunoSEQ multiplex PCR. The sample consists of about 46,000 clones, over 85% of them appearing once. The CDR3 has 17 amino acids. Germline V gives CDR1 SGHTS, CDR2 YDEGEE. V was pared by 1 base and J by 2 bases, with 9 bases of the junction left unmatched. This rearrangement joins TRBV5-8 to TRBJ2-3, with TRBD1 identical over 8 bases. This material consisted of CD8+ T cells from peripheral blood mononuclear cells, taken after pregnancy. The receptor's source is a female donor with multiple sclerosis, enrolled in a pregnancy study. The chain's CDR3 is CASSLLWDRRDTDTQYF. DNA for the CDR3: TGTGCCAGCAGCTTGCTTTGGGACAGGAGGGACACAGATACGCAGTATTTT.